This entry is about one TCR beta chain. No antigen is known for it. The record originates from a study of CD8+CD57+ T cells in acquired aplastic anemia. Overall study context: Mean DNA quantity obtained from sorted CD4+ and CD8+ cells was around 2.9 ug. Findings and limits, study-wide: Patients and controls shared over 25 CD8+ CDR3 sequences, highly expressed in patients. Patients versus controls showed no significant CD8+ Simpson's diversity difference.

It was patients with CD8+CD57+ cell expansion by flow cytometry who were chosen for sequencing. Patients were therapy-naive when their blood was sampled. Template material for TCR beta VDJ and CDR3 profiling consisted of genomic DNA. TCRdb re-derived calls from the reads in MiXCR, one entry per CDR3 protein. The repertoire consists of around 130,000 distinct CDR3 sequences, with 55% to 60% occurring once and the leading ten covering about 29%. Germline CDR1 is LNHDA and CDR2 is SQIVND (reference sequence). The CDR3 loop spans 15 amino acids. V was clipped by 5 bases and J by 6 bases; unmatched bases: 9.

The V and J genes are TRBV19 and TRBJ1-2; the match to TRBD1 covers 10 bases. The sequenced material came from sorted CD4+, CD8+, or CD8+CD57+ T cells (not recorded which) from PBMCs. The origin of this receptor is a human donor with aplastic anemia. This CDR3 is CASSSTSGTGDGYTF. The CDR3 nucleotides are TGTGCCAGTAGTTCAACATCCGGGACAGGGGATGGCTACACCTTC.